The sequence of this TCR beta chain was determined in a study of T-cell reconstitution after alpha-beta-depleted transplantation in children. Unique molecular identifiers featured in how the TCRbeta library was prepared. TCRdb passed the PCR reads through MiXCR, listing each CDR3 protein once. The top ten hold roughly 0.77% of the sample, which has around 700,000 distinct CDR3 sequences, under 15% seen once. At least ten counts were recorded for this clonotype. As yet, its antigen is unknown. J was trimmed by 6 bases and V by 5 bases; bases with no gene match: 8. The CDR3 sequence is 15 residues long. Study outcomes and limitations: Reportedly, only several hundred clones from non-depleted graft cells drove alpha-beta T-cell counts at about two months. Hyperexpanded clones declined; after one year, newly produced T cells mostly supplied diversity. There were some patients whose high TCRbeta diversity at day 60 came from surviving recipient T cells and thymic progenitors.

This receptor was taken from a girl aged 2-9 years with congenital amegakaryocytic thrombocytopenia, due to receive a stem cell transplant. Here the sequenced sample was PBMCs, taken before TCRalphabeta/CD19-depleted stem cell transplant. The gene calls are TRBV12-3 or TRBV12-4 and TRBJ2-2, with 8 bases matching TRBD1. CDR3 region: CASSPWTGSAGELFF. CDR3 DNA sequence: TGTGCCAGCAGTCCATGGACAGGGAGCGCCGGGGAGCTGTTTTTT.